A single sample is the source of the 25 T cell receptor beta chains below, sequenced in a study of control samples from healthy donors and cancer patients. Repertoires were generated with immunoSEQ multiplex PCR, while TCRdb's copy carries only in-frame clones and drops some. In the table there are tens of thousands of clones, 84% of which are singletons. The sequenced sample was blood. All receptors derive from a man between 45 and 60 years old in good health.

The chain recombines TRBV30 with TRBJ2-5; D not resolved. The CDR3 extends over 12 amino acids. V lost 3 bases and J lost 5, with 10 bases in between. CDR1 and CDR2 from the germline V gene are GTSNPN and SVGIG (reference sequence). CDR3 residues: CAWRKGGETQYF. The CDR3 nucleotides read TGTGCCTGGAGAAAAGGTGGGGAGACCCAGTACTTC.

The V gene is TRBV9, the J gene TRBJ2-5, with 7 bases fitting TRBD1. The CDR3 runs to 15 residues. Trimming cost V 3 bases and J 2 bases; bases outside gene matches: 7. CDR1 and CDR2 from the germline V gene are SGDLS and YYNGEE. This CDR3 reads CASSGLLGQQETQYF. As DNA, the CDR3 is TGTGCCAGCAGCGGACTTTTGGGACAGCAAGAGACCCAGTACTTC.

V usage is TRBV5-6 and J usage is TRBJ1-5; 10 bases are shared with TRBD1. With 0 bases clipped from V and 7 bases from J, the junction kept 10 bases outside the gene matches. Germline V gene sequence: CDR1 SGHDT, CDR2 YYEEEE. There are 17 residues in the CDR3. CDR3 bases: TGTGCCAGCAGCTTGGCCGGGGGGACAGGGGAGCGACAGCCCCAGCATTTT. Protein sequence: CASSLAGGTGERQPQHF.

This clone was counted once. The V gene is TRBV19, the J gene TRBJ1-2; 9 bases map to TRBD1. V shed 7 bases and J 7 bases; nucleotides not matched to a gene: 13. The CDR3 has 15 residues. Germline CDR1 reads LNHDA; CDR2 reads SQIVND (reference sequence). CDR3 coding DNA: TGTGCCAGTAAAACGCGGGACAGGGAAGGAACTGGCTACACCTTC. It encodes CASKTRDREGTGYTF.

The chain combines TRBV6-2 or TRBV6-3 with TRBJ1-5; D remains unclear. Germline CDR1 and CDR2: MNHEY and SVGEGT. This CDR3 has 15 residues. Trimming pared 6 bases from V and 0 bases from J, leaving 12 bases between. The DNA for the CDR3 is TGTGCCAGCAGCCTCAGTCCTGATAGCAATCAGCCCCAGCATTTT. As protein: CASSLSPDSNQPQHF.

CDR3 bases: TGTGCCAGCAGGCATTCGCGCGGGGGGTCATCCTACGAGCAGTACTTC. This gives the protein CASRHSRGGSSYEQYF. The rearrangement links TRBV3-1 (or the pseudogene TRBV3-2) to TRBJ2-7; 8 bases line up with TRBD2. Germline CDR1 and CDR2: LGHDT and YNNKEL (reference sequence). The length of the CDR3 is 16 residues. J was trimmed by 1 base and V by 6 bases; bases with no gene match: 11.

V and J are TRBV19 and TRBJ1-5; weak D call: TRBD1 (6 bases). From germline, CDR1 is LNHDA and CDR2 SQIVND (reference sequence). Trimming removed 1 base from V and 1 base from J, with 8 bases in between. The CDR3 is 15 residues long. For the CDR3, the DNA is TGTGCCAGTAGTATAGTGGGGGGCAGCAATCAGCCCCAGCATTTT. This encodes CASSIVGGSNQPQHF. The full variable domain, rest sourced from reference TRBV19 and TRBJ1-5, is DGGITQSPKYLFRKEGQNVTLSCEQNLNHDAMYWYRQDPGQGLRLIYYSQIVNDFQKGDIAEGYSVSREKKESFPLTVTSAQKNPTAFYLCASSIVGGSNQPQHFGDGTRLSIL.

Worth noting for this clone: This sample also contains other DNA sequences that code for the same CDR3. The rearrangement links TRBV15 to TRBJ1-1, with a weak D call TRBD1 (5 bases). Deletions cut 0 bases from V and 0 bases from J, with 8 bases between. CDR3 length equals 15 residues. Germline-derived CDR1 and CDR2 are LNHNV and YYDKDF (reference sequence). This CDR3 is CATSRDQGLNTEAFF. CDR3 coding DNA: TGTGCCACCAGCAGAGATCAGGGCCTGAACACTGAAGCTTTCTTT.

This clone was recorded only once. The chain combines TRBV6-1 with TRBJ1-6; 8 bases are shared with TRBD1. V gave up 6 bases and J gave up 10 bases; unmatched junction bases: 8. The germline gives CDR1 MNHNS, CDR2 SASEGT. The CDR3 has 14 residues. CDR3 loop: CASSMGQVGSPLHF. The CDR3 DNA reads as TGTGCCAGCAGCATGGGACAGGTCGGGTCACCCCTCCACTTT.

The gene calls are TRBV19 and TRBJ2-1, with D tentatively TRBD1 or TRBD2 (6 bases each). Between the trimmed V and J ends, which lost 11 bases and 3 bases, there was a span of 17 bases. The germline V gene has CDR1 LNHDA and CDR2 SQIVND (reference sequence). The CDR3 runs 14 residues. The CDR3 bases are TGTGCCGCCTCCTTGGGGGGCGTCTACAATGAGCAGTTCTTC. This translates into CAASLGGVYNEQFF.

The chain combines TRBV4-1 with TRBJ1-4; D gene uncertain. There are 12 residues in the CDR3. V lost 0 bases and J 8 bases, leaving 4 bases between the germline ends. CDR1 and CDR2 from the germline V gene are MGHRA and YSYEKL. CDR3 residues: CASSQEEEKLFF. The DNA for the CDR3 is TGCGCCAGCAGCCAAGAAGAGGAAAAACTGTTTTTT.

V gene TRBV9 combines with J gene TRBJ1-3; D remains unclear. Germline CDR1 SGDLS, CDR2 YYNGEE. V lost 0 bases and J lost 7, with 8 bases in between. The CDR3 runs to 13 residues. CDR3 region: CASSVEGINTIYF. In nucleotides, the CDR3 is TGTGCCAGCAGCGTAGAAGGGATTAACACCATATATTTT.

The genes are TRBV25-1 and TRBJ2-7; TRBD1 agrees at 8 bases. J was trimmed by 6 bases and V by 4 bases; bases with no gene match: 11. CDR3 length equals 15 residues. Germline V lookup: CDR1 MGHDK, CDR2 SYGVNS. The DNA for the CDR3 is TGTGCCAGCAGTGCTCCGGGACAGGACCATGGCGAGCAGTACTTC. Residues: CASSAPGQDHGEQYF.

The chain links TRBV11-3 to TRBJ2-3, with 7 bases fitting TRBD2. The CDR3 totals 14 residues. Germline CDR1 SGHNT, CDR2 YENEEA. The junction had 11 bases not matched to a gene; V was cut back by 8 bases and J by 6 bases. The CDR3 sequence: CASRARERPDTQYF. Here the CDR3 DNA reads TGTGCCAGCCGGGCGCGGGAGCGACCGGATACGCAGTATTTT.

The gene calls are TRBV30 and TRBJ2-1; D may be TRBD1 (6 bases). V shed 3 bases and J shed 6 bases, with 12 bases lying between them. Germline V gene lookup returns CDR1 GTSNPN and CDR2 SVGIG (reference sequence). This CDR3 is 13 amino acids long. The CDR3 here is CAWSKDSPNEQFF. Here the CDR3 DNA reads TGTGCCTGGAGCAAGGACAGCCCCAATGAGCAGTTCTTC.

The V call is TRBV4-3, the J call TRBJ2-2; D gene uncertain. The CDR3 is made up of 12 amino acids. Germline V gene lookup returns CDR1 LGHNA and CDR2 YSLEER. Trimming cost V 5 bases and J 6 bases, with 7 bases left between them. The CDR3 coding sequence is TGCGCCAGCAGCTATGGGGCCGGGGAGCTGTTTTTT. Its translation is CASSYGAGELFF.

This chain connects TRBV30 to TRBJ2-7; the D gene is possibly TRBD2 (6 bases). The CDR3 length is 14 residues. Germline values: CDR1 GTSNPN, CDR2 SVGIG (reference sequence). V gave up 5 bases and J gave up 2 bases, with 16 bases separating them. CDR3 in DNA: TGTGCCTGGGGGGGGACTCTCACGCCCTACGAGCAGTACTTC. Protein: CAWGGTLTPYEQYF.

V and J are TRBV29-1 and TRBJ2-3; possibly TRBD1 for D (5 bases). V was clipped by 7 bases and J by 2 bases, with 16 bases between them. Germline assignment: CDR1 SQVTM and CDR2 ANQGSEA. CDR3 length equals 14 residues. CDR3 protein: CSARPRTNTDTQYF. The CDR3 bases are TGCAGCGCGCGACCGAGGACAAACACAGATACGCAGTATTTT.

J is TRBJ2-5 and V is TRBV5-4; 8 bases are shared with TRBD2. The CDR3 runs to 15 residues. The V and J ends lost 0 bases and 5 bases, in that order; junction bases with no gene match: 6. Germline V gene data show CDR1 as SGHNT and CDR2 as YYREEE (reference sequence). For the CDR3, the DNA is TGTGCCAGCAGCTTGGATATCGGGGGGGCGGAGACCCAGTACTTC. Translated: CASSLDIGGAETQYF.

J is TRBJ1-5 and V is TRBV29-1; D not resolved. Trimming pared 4 bases from V and 10 bases from J, leaving 17 bases between. The CDR3 totals 13 residues. The germline CDR1 and CDR2 sequences are SQVTM and ANQGSEA. As DNA, the CDR3 is TGCAGCGTTGCAGCTAGAAGCAATCTCCCCCAGCATTTT. This codes for CSVAARSNLPQHF.

V gene TRBV30 combines with J gene TRBJ2-5; 8 nucleotides match TRBD2. With 5 bases clipped from V and 4 bases from J, the junction kept 21 bases outside the gene matches. The CDR3 has 18 residues. Per germline, CDR1 GTSNPN and CDR2 SVGIG (reference sequence). CDR3 amino acids: CAWSSLSPGGRPLETQYF. The CDR3 DNA reads as TGTGCCTGGTCCTCACTCTCGCCGGGCGGGAGGCCTTTAGAGACCCAGTACTTC.

This clone appeared once. CDR3: CASTPRRPGQPKVFSGNTIYF. CDR3 coding DNA: TGTGCCAGCACTCCCAGACGCCCGGGACAGCCTAAAGTTTTCTCTGGAAACACCATATATTTT. The V call is TRBV3-1 (or the pseudogene TRBV3-2), the J call TRBJ1-3, with 7 bases identical to TRBD1. CDR3 length: 21 residues. After removal of 7 bases from V and 0 bases from J, the junction contained 24 bases not matched to a gene. Per the germline V gene, CDR1 is LGHDT and CDR2 is YNNKEL (reference sequence).

A single count supports this clone. The chain combines TRBV25-1 with TRBJ1-3; D remains ambiguous. V was pared by 3 bases and J by 0 bases, with 12 bases between. Germline V gene data show CDR1 as MGHDK and CDR2 as SYGVNS. This CDR3 has 16 amino acids. The CDR3 DNA sequence: TGTGCCAGCAGTGACCAACTGGAGAGCTCTGGAAACACCATATATTTT. It yields the protein CASSDQLESSGNTIYF.

Worth noting for this clone: Other DNA sequences in this sample translate to the same CDR3. CDR3 protein: CASSLGGNGGYTF. CDR3 nucleotides: TGTGCCAGCAGTTTGGGGGGAAATGGGGGCTACACCTTC. The genes are TRBV12-3 or TRBV12-4 and TRBJ1-2, with TRBD1 as a possible D gene (5 bases). Trimming removed 3 bases from V and 8 bases from J, with 13 bases in between. The CDR3 totals 13 residues.

The chain couples TRBV5-6 to TRBJ1-6; tentatively, D is TRBD1 (6 bases). V dropped 0 bases and J dropped 7 bases, with 11 bases sitting between them. Germline V gene sequence: CDR1 SGHDT, CDR2 YYEEEE. This CDR3 contains 15 residues. The CDR3 coding sequence is TGTGCCAGCAGCTTGGGGGGGGCGCAGAATTCACCCCTCCACTTT. Translation gives CASSLGGAQNSPLHF. Combining the CDR3 with reference TRBV5-6 and TRBJ1-6 gives the whole variable domain DAGVTQSPTHLIKTRGQQVTLRCSPKSGHDTVSWYQQALGQGPQFIFQYYEEEERQRGNFPDRFSGHQFPNYSSELNVNALLLGDSALYLCASSLGGAQNSPLHFGNGTRLTVT.